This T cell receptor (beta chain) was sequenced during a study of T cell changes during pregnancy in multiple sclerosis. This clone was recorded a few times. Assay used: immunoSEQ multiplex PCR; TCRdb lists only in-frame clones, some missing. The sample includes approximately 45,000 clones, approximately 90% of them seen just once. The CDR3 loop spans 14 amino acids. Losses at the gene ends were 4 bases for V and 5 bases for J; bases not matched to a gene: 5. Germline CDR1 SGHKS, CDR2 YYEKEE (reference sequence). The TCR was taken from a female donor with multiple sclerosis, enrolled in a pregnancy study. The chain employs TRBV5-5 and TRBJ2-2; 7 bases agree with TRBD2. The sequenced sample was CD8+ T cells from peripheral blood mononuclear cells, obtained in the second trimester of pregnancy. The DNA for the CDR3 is TGTGCCAGCAGCATAACCGGGGGGACCGGGGAGCTGTTTTTT. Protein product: CASSITGGTGELFF.